What follows are 10 T cell receptor beta chains derived from one specimen sequenced in a study of blood T cell repertoires in COVID-19. Repertoires were generated with immunoSEQ multiplex PCR, while TCRdb's copy carries only in-frame clones and drops some. The repertoire holds about 44,000 clones, with approximately 87% as singletons. Sequences were obtained from peripheral blood. The receptor set was obtained from a human donor in a cohort sampled during active COVID-19.

The V and J genes are TRBV5-1 and TRBJ2-5, with D perhaps matching TRBD1 (5 bases). V was clipped by 4 bases and J by 0 bases, with 13 bases between them. This CDR3 is 15 amino acids long. Germline values: CDR1 SGHRS, CDR2 YFSETQ. CDR3 nucleotide sequence: TGCGCCAGCAGCCGCAGGGTAAACGACCAAGAGACCCAGTACTTC. Protein product: CASSRRVNDQETQYF. Full variable domain (remainder filled in from reference TRBV5-1 and TRBJ2-5): KAGVTQTPRYLIKTRGQQVTLSCSPISGHRSVSWYQQTPGQGLQFLFEYFSETQRNKGNFPGRFSGRQFSNSRSEMNVSTLELGDSALYLCASSRRVNDQETQYFGPGTRLLVL.

This chain uses TRBV28 with TRBJ2-7; unclear D gene. This CDR3 is 12 amino acids long. Germline values: CDR1 MDHEN, CDR2 SYDVKM. V lost 5 bases, J lost 4 bases, and 9 bases lay in between. Here the CDR3 reads CASSLAYYEQYF. In DNA form, the CDR3 reads TGTGCCAGCAGTCTGGCTTATTACGAGCAGTACTTC.

The gene calls are TRBV28 and TRBJ1-2; 8 bases are a match to TRBD1. The V and J ends lost 3 bases and 7 bases, in that order; junction bases with no gene match: 4. The germline CDR1 and CDR2 sequences are MDHEN and SYDVKM. This CDR3 is 13 amino acids long. The CDR3 spells CASSFRGQGGYTF. The CDR3 DNA reads as TGTGCCAGCAGTTTCAGGGGGCAGGGTGGCTACACCTTC.

The rearrangement joins TRBV29-1 to TRBJ2-7; D is possibly TRBD1 (6 bases). Germline CDR1 reads SQVTM; CDR2 reads ANQGSEA. Trimming shortened V by 1 base and J by 6 bases, and 13 bases separated the two germline ends. The CDR3 spans 13 residues. In nucleotides, the CDR3 is TGCAGCGTTGAAGGAGGAGGACAGTCCGAGCAGTACTTC. Amino acid sequence: CSVEGGGQSEQYF.

This chain uses TRBV5-6 with TRBJ2-5, with D unclear. The V gene lost 1 base and the J gene lost 5 bases, with 9 bases spanning the gap. The CDR3 totals 13 residues. CDR1 is SGHDT, CDR2 YYEEEE, per germline. The CDR3 is CASSLRFGETQYF. The CDR3 bases are TGTGCCAGCAGCTTGAGGTTCGGGGAGACCCAGTACTTC.

The chain joins TRBV3-1 (or the pseudogene TRBV3-2) to TRBJ1-3; D not resolved. This CDR3 contains 12 residues. V was clipped by 1 base and J by 7 bases, with 5 bases between them. Germline-derived CDR1 and CDR2 are LGHDT and YNNKEL (reference sequence). The CDR3 sequence is CASSQAENTIYF. The CDR3 nucleotides are TGTGCCAGCAGCCAAGCGGAGAACACCATATATTTT.

This chain links TRBV6-5 with TRBJ2-2; 10 positions agree with TRBD2. The CDR3 is made up of 15 amino acids. Trimming took 6 bases from V and 3 from J; bases not matched to a gene: 4. Germline CDR1 and CDR2: MNHEY and SVGAGI. CDR3 nucleotides: TGTGCCAGCAGGGAGCTAGCGGGAGACACCGGGGAGCTGTTTTTT. As protein: CASRELAGDTGELFF.

This chain links TRBV29-1 with TRBJ2-3, with TRBD1 matching 7 bases. The CDR3 runs 14 residues. V lost 7 bases and J lost 0; bases outside the gene matches: 7. The germline CDR1 and CDR2 sequences are SQVTM and ANQGSEA. This chain's CDR3 is CSAWDSLSTDTQYF. The CDR3 DNA follows: TGCAGCGCTTGGGACAGTCTTAGCACAGATACGCAGTATTTT.

The J gene is TRBJ2-3, the V gene TRBV30, with 9 bases lining up with TRBD1. CDR1 and CDR2 from the germline V gene are GTSNPN and SVGIG (reference sequence). There are 15 residues in the CDR3. J lost 4 bases, V lost 5 bases, and 10 bases had no gene match. CDR3 in amino acids: CAWGRGTGFSDTQYF. The CDR3 DNA reads TGTGCCTGGGGACGAGGGACAGGGTTTTCAGATACGCAGTATTTT.

The chain recombines TRBV29-1 with TRBJ2-1, with TRBD1 identical over 11 bases. Germline V gene lookup returns CDR1 SQVTM and CDR2 ANQGSEA. The CDR3 sequence is 15 residues long. Trimming cost V 6 bases and J 4 bases; bases outside gene matches: 8. The CDR3 region is CSVYGTGGSYNEQFF. CDR3 bases: TGCAGCGTGTACGGGACAGGGGGTTCATACAATGAGCAGTTCTTC.